Below, 16 T cell receptor beta chains from the same sample are listed, as sequenced in a study of Graves' ophthalmopathy and Graves' hyperthyroidism. Amplified TCR beta CDR3 regions were obtained using RNA transcripts as template. An initial RT-PCR round employing HTBI primers preceded a second-round multiplex PCR. MiXCR, applied by TCRdb to the multiplex PCR reads, yields one record per CDR3 protein. This table has hundreds of thousands of distinct CDR3 sequences, approximately 21% appearing once. Sequences were obtained from peripheral blood. The receptors come from a woman between 18 and 29 years old with stable Graves' hyperthyroidism.

This clonotype was detected only a few times. The rearrangement uses TRBV7-9 and TRBJ1-2; D possibly corresponds to TRBD1 (5 bases). The CDR3 contains 14 residues. V dropped 4 bases and J dropped 8 bases, with 17 bases sitting between them. The germline CDR1 and CDR2 sequences are SEHNR and FQNEAQ (reference sequence). The CDR3 loop reads CASSSSDRSGGYTF. DNA for the CDR3: TGTGCCAGCAGCTCCTCCGACAGATCTGGGGGCTACACCTTC. Drawing the rest from reference TRBV7-9 and TRBJ1-2, the complete variable domain is DTGVSQNPRHKITKRGQNVTFRCDPISEHNRLYWYRQTLGQGPEFLTYFQNEAQLEKSRLLSDRFSAERPKGSFSTLEIQRTEQGDSAMYLCASSSSDRSGGYTFGSGTRLTVV.

This clonotype occurred many times. The chain uses TRBV30 and TRBJ1-2; 7 nucleotides line up with TRBD1. With 2 bases clipped from V and 8 bases from J, the junction kept 8 bases outside the gene matches. The CDR3 has 13 amino acids. Germline CDR1 and CDR2: GTSNPN and SVGIG (reference sequence). CDR3: CAWSHRGSLGYTF. The CDR3 DNA follows: TGTGCCTGGAGTCACAGGGGTTCGTTGGGCTACACCTTC.

This clonotype appeared many times. The gene calls are TRBV5-1 and TRBJ1-1, with 7 bases lining up with TRBD1. Looked up from germline, CDR1 is SGHRS and CDR2 is YFSETQ. This CDR3 has 13 residues. J lost 5 bases, V lost 3 bases, and 4 bases had no gene match. The CDR3 coding sequence is TGCGCCAGCAGCTATAGACAGGGTACTGAAGCTTTCTTT. Translating gives CASSYRQGTEAFF.

This clonotype was observed at least ten times. CDR3 DNA sequence: TGTGCCAGCAGTACGGGTCGACCTAATTATAGCAATCAGCCCCAGCATTTT. Its protein product is CASSTGRPNYSNQPQHF. The chain has TRBV27 and TRBJ1-5, with unresolved D. Trimming cost V 5 bases and J 0 bases, with 17 bases left between them. CDR1 and CDR2 (germline): MNHEY, SMNVEV (reference sequence). This CDR3 is built from 17 residues.

This clonotype was counted at least ten times. This sequence joins TRBV20-1 and TRBJ2-7, with 9 bases that match TRBD2. Trimming cost V 6 bases and J 3 bases; bases outside gene matches: 12. The CDR3 has 15 amino acids. Germline CDR1 reads DFQATT; CDR2 reads SNEGSKA (reference sequence). The CDR3 bases are TGCAGTGCCACGAGCGGGGGGCTAGCGGACTACGAGCAGTACTTC. Amino acids: CSATSGGLADYEQYF.

This clonotype was observed many times. This rearrangement joins TRBV19 to TRBJ2-6, with 8 positions matching TRBD1. V lost 6 bases and J lost 0; bases outside the gene matches: 13. The CDR3 totals 19 residues. Germline loops: CDR1 LNHDA, CDR2 SQIVND (reference sequence). The CDR3 DNA follows: TGTGCCAGTAGATCTCGCTTGACAGGGGTGAACTCTGGGGCCAACGTCCTGACTTTC. Translating gives CASRSRLTGVNSGANVLTF.

This clonotype was seen only a few times. The junction departs from germline at one end; a sequencing error may be responsible. The chain couples TRBV20-1 to TRBJ2-7; 7 bases are shared with TRBD2. The germline V gene encodes CDR1 DFQATT and CDR2 SNEGSKA (reference sequence). The CDR3 consists of 13 residues. CDR3 nucleotide sequence: TGCAGTGCCGGGGGGACGAGCTCCTACGAGCAGTACTTT. This sequence encodes CSAGGTSSYEQYF.

At least ten counts were recorded for this clonotype. The rearrangement links TRBV5-5 to TRBJ2-7; D is possibly TRBD1 (6 bases). Germline loops: CDR1 SGHKS, CDR2 YYEKEE (reference sequence). V dropped 0 bases and J dropped 4 bases, with 17 bases sitting between them. The CDR3 covers 16 residues. CDR3: CASSLGPEAGVYEQYF. The CDR3, as DNA: TGTGCCAGCAGCTTGGGTCCGGAGGCAGGGGTTTACGAGCAGTACTTC.

The rearrangement links TRBV11-2 to TRBJ1-6, with a weak D call TRBD1 (5 bases). Trimming removed 0 bases from V and 11 bases from J, with 11 bases in between. Germline CDR1 is SGHAT and CDR2 is FQNNGV. The CDR3 is 14 residues long. The CDR3 nucleotides are TGTGCCAGCAGCTTAGACAGGGAATTTACACCCCTCCACTTT. This codes for CASSLDREFTPLHF.

This clonotype was observed many times. The rearrangement uses TRBV12-3 or TRBV12-4 and TRBJ2-7; D is perhaps TRBD2 (6 bases). The CDR3 totals 14 residues. The ends were cut back, 5 bases at V and 5 bases at J, with 16 bases in the middle. The CDR3 DNA follows: TGTGCCAGCAGTGGAGGGGAAGACTTGAACGAGCAGTACTTC. Translating it yields CASSGGEDLNEQYF.

This clonotype was counted many times. CDR3 residues: CASRSGDQETQYF. CDR3 DNA: TGTGCCAGCAGGTCAGGGGACCAAGAGACCCAGTACTTC. This rearrangement joins TRBV12-3 or TRBV12-4 to TRBJ2-5; D possibly corresponds to TRBD1 (6 bases). The CDR3 length is 13 residues. V was trimmed by 6 bases and J by 0 bases, leaving 8 bases between them.

This clonotype was observed many times. DNA of the CDR3: TGCGCCAGCAGCCTCCACAGGGGGAAAGGCTACACCTTC. Encoded protein: CASSLHRGKGYTF. This chain links TRBV4-1 with TRBJ1-2; 8 bases fit TRBD1. J was trimmed by 8 bases and V by 4 bases; bases with no gene match: 6. Per the germline V gene, CDR1 is MGHRA and CDR2 is YSYEKL. CDR3 length: 13 amino acids.

This clonotype was detected many times. This rearrangement joins TRBV27 to TRBJ2-5; 10 bases are a match to TRBD1. V gave up 7 bases and J gave up 4 bases; unmatched junction bases: 6. The germline CDR1 and CDR2 sequences are MNHEY and SMNVEV (reference sequence). The CDR3 has 14 amino acids. This CDR3 reads CASKPGQGLETQYF. CDR3 coding DNA: TGTGCCAGCAAACCGGGACAGGGGTTAGAGACCCAGTACTTC.

This clonotype came up once. Likely a read error: the CDR3 ends without its conserved phenylalanine or tryptophan. The CDR3 region has the DNA TGTGCCAGCTCCGAATCTAACTATGGCTACACCTCC. Protein product: CASSESNYGYTS. The chain has TRBV12-3 or TRBV12-4 and TRBJ1-2; D is undetermined. The V end was cut by 8 bases, the J end by 0 bases, with 7 bases between. This CDR3 region has 12 residues.

This clonotype was seen at least ten times. This CDR3 is CASSYQGLAGGETQYF. CDR3 in DNA: TGTGCCAGCAGCTACCAGGGACTAGCGGGAGGAGAGACCCAGTACTTC. This chain joins TRBV7-2 and TRBJ2-5; 15 nucleotides align to TRBD2. Germline-derived CDR1 and CDR2 are SGHTA and FQGNSA. The length of the CDR3 is 16 residues. The J segment lost 4 bases and the V segment lost 4 bases, leaving 4 bases of the junction unmatched.

A remark on this clonotype: Sequence at one end of the junction differs from germline and may be a read error. The chain combines TRBV5-4 with TRBJ2-5; the D gene is possibly TRBD2 (6 bases). The CDR3 consists of 15 residues. Germline V gene sequence: CDR1 SGHNT, CDR2 YYREEE (reference sequence). CDR3 in DNA: TGTGCCAGCTGCTTGGCCGGGACTTCCCAAGAGACCCAGTACTTC. It yields the protein CASCLAGTSQETQYF.